This T cell receptor beta chain was profiled in a study of cytomegalovirus exposure and HLA in healthy donors. Whole-study findings and limits: Researchers reported from a later analysis that most CMV-associated TCR beta chains appeared HLA-restricted.

The CDR3 runs to 15 residues. V was clipped by 3 bases and J by 2 bases, with 14 bases between them. CDR1 and CDR2 (germline): SGHTA, FQGNSA. PCR amplification relied on 60 Vbeta primers (plus 13 Jbeta primers). TCRdb's table, derived via immunoSEQ multiplex PCR, lists solely in-frame clones and lacks some. This table has some 130,000 clones, approximately 80% appearing once. With regard to this clone: Its antigen is still unknown.

The V and J genes are TRBV7-2 and TRBJ2-7; tentative D call: TRBD1 (5 bases). The TCR comes from a boy aged 2 to 10 in good health and CMV-seronegative. The sample comprised PBMCs. The CDR3 DNA follows: TGTGCCAGCAGCTTTTCGGCAGGGCTCGCCTACGAGCAGTACTTC. Its translation is CASSFSAGLAYEQYF. The full variable domain, completed using reference TRBV7-2 and TRBJ2-7, is GAGVSQSPSNKVTEKGKDVELRCDPISGHTALYWYRQSLGQGLEFLIYFQGNSAPDKSGLPSDRFSAERTGGSVSTLTIQRTQQEDSAVYLCASSFSAGLAYEQYFGPGTRLTVT.